This TCR beta chain was obtained from a study of cytomegalovirus exposure and HLA in healthy donors. The PCR contained 60 Vbeta and 13 Jbeta primers. Produced via immunoSEQ multiplex PCR; TCRdb's table is partial and in-frame only. This repertoire shows 160,000 or so clones, around 80% found once; its top ten account for more than 7%. Study observations and caveats: A later analysis found TCR association rates differed by HLA locus, highest for DRB1 and lowest for HLA-C.

A note on this clone: Antigen: not known.

This CDR3 is 13 amino acids long. CDR1 MNHEY and CDR2 SMNVEV come from the germline V gene (reference sequence). V lost 3 bases and J lost 4, with 10 bases in between. Sequenced material: PBMCs. The chain has TRBV27 and TRBJ2-7; possible D gene TRBD1, 6 bases. This receptor was identified in a male donor in good health and CMV-seropositive. Written as DNA, the CDR3 is TGTGCCAGCAGTTTTACAGGGCTGTACGAGCAGTACTTC. It translates to CASSFTGLYEQYF.